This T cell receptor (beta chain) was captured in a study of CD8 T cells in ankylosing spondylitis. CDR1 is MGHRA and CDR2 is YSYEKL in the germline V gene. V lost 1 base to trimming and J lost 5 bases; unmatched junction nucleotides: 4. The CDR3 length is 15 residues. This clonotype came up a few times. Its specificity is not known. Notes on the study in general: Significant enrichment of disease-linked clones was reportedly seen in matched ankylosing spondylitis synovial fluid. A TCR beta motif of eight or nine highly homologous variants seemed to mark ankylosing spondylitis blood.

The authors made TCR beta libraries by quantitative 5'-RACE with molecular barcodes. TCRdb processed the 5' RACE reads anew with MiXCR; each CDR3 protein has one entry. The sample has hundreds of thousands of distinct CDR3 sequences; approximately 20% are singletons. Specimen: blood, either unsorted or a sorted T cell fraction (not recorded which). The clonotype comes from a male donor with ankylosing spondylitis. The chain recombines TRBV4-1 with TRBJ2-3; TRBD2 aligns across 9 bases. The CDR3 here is CASSQGGGAGDTQYF. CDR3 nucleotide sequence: TGCGCCAGCAGCCAAGGCGGGGGGGCCGGAGATACGCAGTATTTT.